This T cell receptor (beta chain) was sequenced in a study of spatial heterogeneity in lung cancer. From germline, CDR1 is DFQATT and CDR2 SNEGSKA (reference sequence). CDR3 size: 13 residues. The V end lost 4 bases, the J end lost 3 bases, and 12 bases lay between the germline ends. TCRdb used MiXCR to reprocess the 5' RACE reads, holding one entry per CDR3 protein. This table has approximately 47,000 distinct CDR3 sequences, approximately 7.6% appearing once. This clonotype has only a few counts. Sample time point: sample taken at primary tumor resection. In each case, whole RNA from tumor, nontumor lung or frozen PBMC was sequenced unsorted. Donation came from some 73 patients with untreated early-stage non-small cell lung cancer.

The source is a female donor with early-stage non-small cell lung cancer. The source material was PBMCs, sampled at surgery. The chain couples TRBV20-1 to TRBJ2-5; unclear D gene. The CDR3 nucleotides are TGCAGTGCTATCGTCTCGGTAGAAGAGACCCAGTACTTC. Its protein product is CSAIVSVEETQYF.